Below are 21 T cell receptor beta chains sequenced from a single sample in a study of shared clonotypes between healthy human individuals. Clones were sequenced by immunoSEQ multiplex PCR, and TCRdb holds only the in-frame ones, with some missing. The table includes about 480,000 clones, approximately 79% detected once. The sample was PBMCs. The source of these receptors is a woman in her forties in good health. Some clones in this sample may be carry-over from other donors' samples.

The DNA for the CDR3 is TGCGCCAGCAGCCAAGATGGTACTGTCTACAATGAGCAGTTCTTC. It codes for CASSQDGTVYNEQFF. The J gene is TRBJ2-1, the V gene TRBV4-3; unclear D gene. The CDR3 is made up of 15 amino acids. The V end was cut by 0 bases, the J end by 3 bases, with 9 bases between. Germline V gives CDR1 LGHNA, CDR2 YSLEER.

V is TRBV5-4 and J is TRBJ2-1; D might be TRBD2 (7 bases). Germline V CDR1 and CDR2: SGHNT, YYREEE (reference sequence). Between the trimmed V and J ends, which lost 4 bases and 3 bases, there was a span of 14 bases. The CDR3 is 15 amino acids. The CDR3 DNA is TGTGCCAGCAGCCGAGGGGGGGAGGGCTACAATGAGCAGTTCTTC. Its protein is CASSRGGEGYNEQFF.

The V call is TRBV2, the J call TRBJ2-6; no firm D call. V lost 5 bases, J lost 5 bases, and 22 bases lay in between. Germline assignment: CDR1 SNHLY and CDR2 FYNNEI. This CDR3 spans 18 amino acids. CDR3 sequence reads: CASSRLDTIQSRANVLTF. The CDR3 bases are TGTGCCAGCAGTAGGCTGGATACCATACAAAGTCGGGCCAACGTCCTGACTTTC. Filled out from reference TRBV2 and TRBJ2-6, the complete variable domain reads EPEVTQTPSHQVTQMGQEVILRCVPISNHLYFYWYRQILGQKVEFLVSFYNNEISEKSEIFDDQFSVERPDGSNFTLKIRSTKLEDSAMYFCASSRLDTIQSRANVLTFGAGSRLTVL.

This clone was counted a few times. The rearrangement uses TRBV6-1 and TRBJ1-1, with 7 bases fitting TRBD1. CDR3 size: 14 residues. V lost 9 bases and J lost 2; bases outside the gene matches: 9. Germline V CDR1 and CDR2: MNHNS, SASEGT. The CDR3 nucleotides read TGTGCCAGTTTTCGGACAGGACCAAACACTGAAGCTTTCTTT. Protein: CASFRTGPNTEAFF.

In its sample, this clone was seen a few times. The CDR3 nucleotides read TGTGCCAGCAGGGACTCAGAGACCACAGATACGCAGTATTTT. The encoded protein is CASRDSETTDTQYF. The chain links TRBV5-6 to TRBJ2-3; D perhaps matches TRBD2 (5 bases). From germline, CDR1 is SGHDT and CDR2 YYEEEE. The V end lost 5 bases, the J end lost 2 bases, and 12 bases lay between the germline ends. The CDR3 sequence is 14 residues long. The full variable domain, in which reference TRBV5-6 and TRBJ2-3 provide the parts outside the CDR3, is DAGVTQSPTHLIKTRGQQVTLRCSPKSGHDTVSWYQQALGQGPQFIFQYYEEEERQRGNFPDRFSGHQFPNYSSELNVNALLLGDSALYLCASRDSETTDTQYFGPGTRLTVL.

The chain employs TRBV29-1 and TRBJ2-5; no reliable D call. V lost 1 base, J lost 5 bases, and 8 bases lay in between. Per germline, CDR1 SQVTM and CDR2 ANQGSEA. The CDR3 has 12 residues. In DNA, the CDR3 is TGCAGCGTTGAAGGTTTCGGGGAGACCCAGTACTTC. Translating it yields CSVEGFGETQYF.

This clone was counted a single time. The chain uses TRBV7-2 and TRBJ2-7; D gene uncertain. The V end lost 3 bases, the J end lost 5 bases, and 11 bases lay between the germline ends. The CDR3 runs 13 residues. Germline lookup yields CDR1 SGHTA and CDR2 FQGNSA. CDR3 amino acids: CASSLRSRDEQYF. For the CDR3, the DNA is TGTGCCAGCAGCTTGCGATCTAGAGACGAGCAGTACTTC.

This clone was counted at least ten times. Other nucleotide sequences from this sample produce the same CDR3. The chain links TRBV29-1 to TRBJ2-2; 7 bases are shared with TRBD2. Germline loops: CDR1 SQVTM, CDR2 ANQGSEA. V gave up 7 bases and J gave up 3 bases; unmatched junction bases: 8. The CDR3 contains 14 residues. The CDR3 loop reads CSAGRGGDTGELFF. CDR3 in DNA: TGCAGCGCTGGGCGGGGAGGGGACACCGGGGAGCTGTTTTTT.

This clone was seen just once. The J gene is TRBJ2-1, the V gene TRBV5-1; maybe TRBD1 (5 bases). CDR3 length: 17 amino acids. Germline values: CDR1 SGHRS, CDR2 YFSETQ. Trimming shortened V by 4 bases and J by 4 bases, and 21 bases separated the two germline ends. The CDR3, as DNA: TGCGCCAGCAGCCCGAAGGGTGGCCAGGGAAAATACAATGAGCAGTTCTTC. Amino acids: CASSPKGGQGKYNEQFF.

The chain couples TRBV5-1 to TRBJ1-2; maybe TRBD1 (6 bases). There are 13 residues in the CDR3. Germline loops: CDR1 SGHRS, CDR2 YFSETQ. Trimming took 2 bases from V and 8 from J, leaving 13 bases between them. The CDR3 sequence: CASSFTGPSGYTF. The CDR3, as DNA: TGCGCCAGCAGCTTTACAGGGCCTTCCGGCTACACCTTC.

This clone appeared once. The chain combines TRBV6-7 with TRBJ2-7, with 10 bases fitting TRBD2. TRBV6-7 is sorted into the ORF group, with uncertain function. CDR3 length: 16 amino acids. Trimming took 6 bases from V and 0 from J; bases not matched to a gene: 8. The CDR3 here is CASSPGLADRSYEQYF. For the CDR3, the DNA is TGTGCCAGCAGCCCCGGACTAGCGGACCGCTCCTACGAGCAGTACTTC.

This chain links TRBV30 with TRBJ2-7; 14 nucleotides line up with TRBD2. CDR1 GTSNPN and CDR2 SVGIG come from the germline V gene (reference sequence). Losses at the gene ends were 5 bases for V and 4 bases for J; bases not matched to a gene: 7. This CDR3 comprises 15 residues. CDR3 coding DNA: TGTGCCTGGGCGGGGGGACTAGCGGGAGTTTACGAGCAGTACTTC. Translated: CAWAGGLAGVYEQYF.

The J gene is TRBJ2-2, the V gene TRBV5-4, with D unclear. CDR1 is SGHNT, CDR2 YYREEE, per germline (reference sequence). The CDR3 has 15 residues. With 4 bases removed from V and 7 bases from J, the gap between germline ends came to 17 bases. The CDR3 protein is CASSTARRPGGELFF. In nucleotides, the CDR3 is TGTGCCAGCAGCACGGCCCGGCGGCCGGGCGGGGAGCTGTTTTTT. The full variable domain, in which reference TRBV5-4 and TRBJ2-2 provide the parts outside the CDR3, is ETGVTQSPTHLIKTRGQQVTLRCSSQSGHNTVSWYQQALGQGPQFIFQYYREEENGRGNFPPRFSGLQFPNYSSELNVNALELDDSALYLCASSTARRPGGELFFGEGSRLTVL.

This clone has only a few counts. J is TRBJ2-4 and V is TRBV28; TRBD1 aligns across 7 bases. This CDR3 region has 14 residues. The junction had 7 bases not matched to a gene; V was cut back by 6 bases and J by 5 bases. Germline V lookup: CDR1 MDHEN, CDR2 SYDVKM. Written as DNA, the CDR3 is TGTGCCAGCAGAGAAGGACAGGCGCAAAACATTCAGTACTTC. Translating it yields CASREGQAQNIQYF.

V and J are TRBV6-5 and TRBJ2-7; a possible D gene is TRBD1 (6 bases). There are 14 residues in the CDR3. The germline V gene has CDR1 MNHEY and CDR2 SVGAGI. V was trimmed by 3 bases and J by 2 bases, leaving 11 bases between them. This CDR3 is CASSYLGQPYEQYF. As DNA, the CDR3 is TGTGCCAGCAGTTATCTAGGACAGCCCTACGAGCAGTACTTC.

As regards this clone: In the same sample, other DNA sequences code for this CDR3. The gene calls are TRBV2 and TRBJ2-1; 11 bases are a match to TRBD2. The CDR3 length is 14 residues. J was trimmed by 3 bases and V by 6 bases; bases with no gene match: 1. Germline CDR1 is SNHLY and CDR2 is FYNNEI. CDR3 nucleotide sequence: TGTGCCAGCAGGGGGACTAGCGGCTACAATGAGCAGTTCTTC. Protein sequence: CASRGTSGYNEQFF.

The chain has TRBV5-1 and TRBJ1-4; 7 bases match TRBD1. Germline V gene data show CDR1 as SGHRS and CDR2 as YFSETQ. The ends lost 4 bases at V and 5 bases at J; junction bases unmatched: 8. This CDR3 is built from 15 residues. The CDR3 DNA follows: TGCGCCAGCAGCGACGACGGGACAGCGAATGAAAAACTGTTTTTT. Amino acid sequence: CASSDDGTANEKLFF.

The chain employs TRBV5-1 and TRBJ2-5; D is uncertain. The CDR3 loop spans 13 amino acids. Germline values: CDR1 SGHRS, CDR2 YFSETQ. V lost 4 bases and J lost 2, with 9 bases in between. This CDR3 is CASSPTRQETQYF. For the CDR3, the DNA is TGCGCCAGCAGCCCAACAAGGCAAGAGACCCAGTACTTC.

This sequence joins TRBV5-1 and TRBJ2-1; 7 nucleotides align to TRBD2. The CDR3 spans 16 residues. V gave up 3 bases and J gave up 8 bases; unmatched junction bases: 14. Germline-derived CDR1 and CDR2 are SGHRS and YFSETQ. This CDR3 is CASSWGVAGVWDEQFF. As DNA, the CDR3 is TGCGCCAGCAGCTGGGGGGTCGCGGGAGTTTGGGATGAGCAGTTCTTC.

The chain combines TRBV19 with TRBJ1-5; weak D call: TRBD1 (6 bases). In germline, CDR1 is LNHDA, CDR2 SQIVND (reference sequence). The CDR3 covers 14 residues. V lost 8 bases and J lost 5, with 16 bases in between. The CDR3 region is CASGDTPGDQPQHF. The CDR3 nucleotides are TGTGCCAGTGGGGACACGCCAGGAGATCAGCCCCAGCATTTT.

This chain links TRBV18 with TRBJ2-1, with TRBD2 matching 9 bases. J gave up 8 bases and V 1 base, and 6 bases lay outside the gene matches. Germline CDR1 KGHSH, CDR2 LQKENI. The CDR3 loop spans 15 amino acids. The chain's CDR3 is CASSPLAGVGDEQFF. The CDR3 nucleotides read TGTGCCAGCTCACCACTAGCGGGAGTTGGCGATGAGCAGTTCTTC.